The clone carrying this TCR beta chain was seen only a few times. Trimming took off 3 bases at V and 9 bases at J, with 15 bases between the two ends. Per the germline V gene, CDR1 is KGHSH and CDR2 is LQKENI. This CDR3 region has 14 residues. The data were obtained in a study of blood T cell repertoires in COVID-19. Turning to the study itself: The samples span acute and convalescent COVID-19 from the United States, Italy and Spain. Nucleic acid was either cDNA or gDNA, and it came from T cells, B-cell-depleted T cells, or PBMCs.

Original data processing: Nucleated cell counts were estimated from reference gene primer amplification. Profiling relied on immunoSEQ multiplex PCR, and the TCRdb table lists in-frame clones only, not all of them. V and J calls plus clone size are reproduced from that table; the DNA served to infer D and trimming. The table has a few hundred thousand clones, 80% to 90% seen once. This TCR came from a woman aged 60-75 years who had recovered from COVID-19. The chain carries TRBV18 and TRBJ2-1, with D hard to call. Sequencing was performed on peripheral blood. The DNA for the CDR3 is TGTGCCAGCTCACCTCCCCTAGATACCGGTGAGCAGTTCTTC. Translation: CASSPPLDTGEQFF.